This T cell receptor (beta chain) was obtained from a study of blood T cell repertoires in COVID-19. Whole-study context: Sites in the United States, Italy and Spain provided acute and convalescent COVID-19 samples.

The CDR3 consists of 18 residues. The germline V gene has CDR1 LGHDT and CDR2 YNNKEL (reference sequence). Trimming removed 4 bases from V and 0 bases from J; junction bases left unmatched: 8. Seattle cases were enrolled at active infection and followed longitudinally. Authors' analysis steps: Amplification of reference gene primers provided the estimated nucleated cell counts. The method was immunoSEQ multiplex PCR; TCRdb's version includes in-frame clones alone and lacks a portion of them. V and J calls and clone size come straight from that table; D and trimming were deduced from the DNA. Here the sample spans about 95,000 clones, about four fifths being singletons.

The V call is TRBV3-1 (or the pseudogene TRBV3-2), the J call TRBJ2-3, with 12 bases aligning to TRBD2. This clonotype was obtained from a man older than 75 with COVID-19, enrolled during active disease. The material sequenced was peripheral blood. The CDR3 is CASSLFALAGGSTDTQYF. The CDR3 DNA is TGTGCCAGCAGCCTATTCGCTCTAGCGGGGGGGAGCACAGATACGCAGTATTTT.